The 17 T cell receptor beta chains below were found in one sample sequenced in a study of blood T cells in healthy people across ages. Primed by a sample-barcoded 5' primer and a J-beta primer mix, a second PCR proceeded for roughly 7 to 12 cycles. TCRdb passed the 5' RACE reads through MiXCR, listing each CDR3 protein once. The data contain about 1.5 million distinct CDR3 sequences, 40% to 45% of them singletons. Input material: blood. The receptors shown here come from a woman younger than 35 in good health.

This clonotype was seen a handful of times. Here the CDR3 reads CASSFMGDGYTF. The CDR3 DNA sequence: TGTGCCAGCAGTTTCATGGGCGATGGCTACACCTTC. The gene calls are TRBV6-5 and TRBJ1-2; D ambiguous. V was trimmed by 4 bases and J by 6 bases, leaving 9 bases between them. Germline values: CDR1 MNHEY, CDR2 SVGAGI. The CDR3 contains 12 residues.

This CDR3 reads CASSSGTGANVYEQYF. The CDR3 DNA reads TGTGCCAGCAGCTCGGGAACAGGAGCGAATGTGTACGAGCAGTACTTC. V gene TRBV7-6 combines with J gene TRBJ2-7, with D perhaps assigned TRBD1 or TRBD2 (5 bases each). Germline lookup yields CDR1 SGHVS and CDR2 FNYEAQ. This CDR3 has 16 residues. V was pared by 4 bases and J by 4 bases, with 20 bases between.

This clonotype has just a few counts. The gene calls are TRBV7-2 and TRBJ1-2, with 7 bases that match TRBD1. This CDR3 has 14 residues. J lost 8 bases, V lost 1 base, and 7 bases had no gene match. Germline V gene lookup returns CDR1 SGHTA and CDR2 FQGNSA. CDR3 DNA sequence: TGTGCCAGCAGCTTAGTGTCAGGGGGTCGGGGCTACACCTTC. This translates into CASSLVSGGRGYTF.

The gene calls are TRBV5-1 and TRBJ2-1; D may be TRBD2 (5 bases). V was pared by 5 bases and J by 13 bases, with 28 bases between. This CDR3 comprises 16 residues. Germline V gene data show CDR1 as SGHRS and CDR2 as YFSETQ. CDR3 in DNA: TGCGCCAGCAGGAATGGCCGGGGATTAGGCCAAGAGACCCAGTTCTTC. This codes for CASRNGRGLGQETQFF.

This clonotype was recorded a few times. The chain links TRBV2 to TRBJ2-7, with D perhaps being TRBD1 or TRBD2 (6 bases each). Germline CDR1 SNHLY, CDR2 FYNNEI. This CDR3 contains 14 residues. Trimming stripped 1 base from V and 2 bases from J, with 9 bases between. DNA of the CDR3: TGTGCCAGCAGTGAAGGAGGGGGGCCCTACGAGCAGTACTTC. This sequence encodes CASSEGGGPYEQYF.

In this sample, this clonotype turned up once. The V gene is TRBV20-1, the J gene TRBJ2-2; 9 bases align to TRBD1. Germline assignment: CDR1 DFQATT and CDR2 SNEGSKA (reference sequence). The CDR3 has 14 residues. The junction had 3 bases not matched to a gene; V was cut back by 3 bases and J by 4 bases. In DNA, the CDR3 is TGCAGTGCTAGTAGGGACAGGGTCACCGGGGAGCTGTTTTTT. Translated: CSASRDRVTGELFF.

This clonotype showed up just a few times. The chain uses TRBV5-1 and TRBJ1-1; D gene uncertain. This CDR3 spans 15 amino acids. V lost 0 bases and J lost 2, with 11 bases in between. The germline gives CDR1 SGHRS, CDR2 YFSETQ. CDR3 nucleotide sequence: TGCGCCAGCAGCTTGGGTCTGGACCCTAACACTGAAGCTTTCTTT. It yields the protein CASSLGLDPNTEAFF.

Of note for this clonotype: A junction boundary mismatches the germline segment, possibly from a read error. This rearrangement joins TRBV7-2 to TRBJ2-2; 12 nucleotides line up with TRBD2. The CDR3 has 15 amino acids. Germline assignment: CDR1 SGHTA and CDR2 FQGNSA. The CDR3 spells CASSFSGTSGQELFF. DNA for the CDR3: TGTGCCAGCAGCTTTTCCGGGACTAGCGGGCAGGAGTTGTTTTTT.

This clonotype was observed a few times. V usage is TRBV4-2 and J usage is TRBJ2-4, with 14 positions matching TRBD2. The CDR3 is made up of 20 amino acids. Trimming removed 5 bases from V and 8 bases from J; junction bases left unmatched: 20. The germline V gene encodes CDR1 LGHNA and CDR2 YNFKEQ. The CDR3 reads CASSEIGGGTSGRVRHIQYF. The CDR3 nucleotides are TGTGCCAGCAGCGAAATAGGGGGGGGGACTAGCGGGAGAGTAAGGCACATTCAGTACTTC.

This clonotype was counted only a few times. CDR3: CASSTDRAGANVLTF. In DNA, the CDR3 is TGTGCCAGCAGCACGGACAGGGCTGGGGCCAACGTCCTGACTTTC. V is TRBV6-5 and J is TRBJ2-6; TRBD1 matches at 8 bases. The V gene end was trimmed by 6 bases and the J gene end by 2 bases; junction bases not matched to a gene: 3. The CDR3 is 15 amino acids. Germline loops: CDR1 MNHEY, CDR2 SVGAGI.

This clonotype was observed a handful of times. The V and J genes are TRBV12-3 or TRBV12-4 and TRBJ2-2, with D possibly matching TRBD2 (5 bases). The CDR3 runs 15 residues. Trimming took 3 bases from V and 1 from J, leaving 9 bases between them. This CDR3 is CASSLLRGNTGELFF. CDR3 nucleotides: TGTGCCAGCAGTTTGTTACGGGGGAACACCGGGGAGCTGTTTTTT.

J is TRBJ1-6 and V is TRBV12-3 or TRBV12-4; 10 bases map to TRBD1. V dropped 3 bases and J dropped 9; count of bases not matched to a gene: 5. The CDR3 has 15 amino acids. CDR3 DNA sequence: TGTGCCAGCAGTTTGAATGACAGGGGGCTTTCACCCCTCCACTTT. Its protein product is CASSLNDRGLSPLHF.

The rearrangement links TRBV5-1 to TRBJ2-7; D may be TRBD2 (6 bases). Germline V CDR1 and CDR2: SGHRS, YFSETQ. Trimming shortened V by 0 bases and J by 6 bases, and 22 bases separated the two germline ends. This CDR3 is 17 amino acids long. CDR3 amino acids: CASSLGPPGGSRLEQYF. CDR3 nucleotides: TGCGCCAGCAGCTTGGGCCCCCCTGGGGGGAGTCGTCTCGAGCAGTACTTC.

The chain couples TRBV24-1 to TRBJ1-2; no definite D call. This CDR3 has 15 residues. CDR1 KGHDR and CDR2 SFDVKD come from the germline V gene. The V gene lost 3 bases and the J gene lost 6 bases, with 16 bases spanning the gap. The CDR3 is CATSDPTRGLNGYTF. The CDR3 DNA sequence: TGTGCCACCAGTGATCCCACCCGAGGGCTGAATGGCTACACCTTC.

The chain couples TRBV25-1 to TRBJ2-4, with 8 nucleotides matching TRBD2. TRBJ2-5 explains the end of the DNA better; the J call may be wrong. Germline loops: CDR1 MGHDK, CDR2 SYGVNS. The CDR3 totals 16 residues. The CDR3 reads CASSGGSGAYQETQYF. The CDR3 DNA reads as TGTGCCAGCAGTGGAGGTAGCGGGGCGTACCAAGAGACCCAGTACTTC.

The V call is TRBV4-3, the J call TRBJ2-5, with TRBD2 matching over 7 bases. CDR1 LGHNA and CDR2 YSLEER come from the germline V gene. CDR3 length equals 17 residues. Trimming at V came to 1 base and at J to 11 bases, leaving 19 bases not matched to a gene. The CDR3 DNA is TGCGCCAGCAGCCAAGGGAGGTGGCTAGCGGAGTACAATGAGCAGTACTTC. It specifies CASSQGRWLAEYNEQYF.

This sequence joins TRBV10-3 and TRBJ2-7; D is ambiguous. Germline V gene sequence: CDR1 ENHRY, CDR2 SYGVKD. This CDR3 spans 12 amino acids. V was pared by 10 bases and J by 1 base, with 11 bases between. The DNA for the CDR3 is TGTGCCACCTTACATGAATCCTACGAGCAGTACTTC. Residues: CATLHESYEQYF.